The subject of this entry is one T cell receptor (beta chain). Its antigen is not identified. This specimen comes from a study of tissue T cells after allogeneic stem cell transplantation. Study-wide context: Samples with visible lymphocytes on H&E were prioritized for sequencing.

CDR3 sequences, V/J genes, frequencies and template counts came from survey-depth TCRbeta sequencing. Sequenced by immunoSEQ multiplex PCR; TCRdb stores in-frame clones only, minus some. The profile shows about 3,900 clones, about two thirds of them singletons. Findings and caveats of the study: Anatomically similar tissues had similar TCR repertoires within each patient. Some tissue clones might be persisting host cells; their alloreactivity or antigen specificity was not determined.

The V end was cut by 3 bases, the J end by 7 bases, with 19 bases between. CDR3 length equals 16 residues. CDR1 is SGHTA, CDR2 FQGTGA, per germline. The TCR was taken from a woman between 18 and 55 years old with breast cancer. The specimen was left colon tissue, collected at autopsy. The V gene is TRBV7-3, the J gene TRBJ2-1; TRBD2 is a possible D gene (6 bases). CDR3 bases: TGTGCCAGCAGCTTGAGGTCTGGGACTTCGACGAATGAGCAGTTCTTC. Protein product: CASSLRSGTSTNEQFF.